This TCR beta chain stems from a study of shared clonotypes between healthy human individuals. As defined, naive CD8 cells were CD45RO-negative and positively selected for CCR7, with terminally differentiated effector memory CD45RA+ cells excluded. Details on this clone: Antigen: not known.

Germline assignment: CDR1 MGHRA and CDR2 YSYEKL. The CDR3 runs to 15 residues. With 1 base removed from V and 2 bases from J, the gap between germline ends came to 11 bases. Broader study findings: Naive CD4 clonotype sharing across four donors was about 5%. Clonotype sharing levels among donors were expected to vary with sequencing depth.

It was at deep level that the assay was run. Some clones are missing from TCRdb's copy, which holds only in-frame ones; the method was immunoSEQ multiplex PCR. Of about 700,000 clones listed, roughly nine tenths are singletons. V gene TRBV4-1 combines with J gene TRBJ1-1, with D unresolved. This sequence was found in a man aged 25 to 45 in good health. Material for sequencing was naive CD8+ T cells sorted from blood. The CDR3 region has the DNA TGCGCCAGCAGCCAAGGAATGAAGGTCAACACTGAAGCTTTCTTT. Amino acid sequence: CASSQGMKVNTEAFF.